Sequencing of this T cell receptor beta chain was carried out in a study of T cell changes during pregnancy in multiple sclerosis. CDR1 and CDR2 (germline): WSHSY, SAAADI. The germline V and J ends were trimmed by 4 bases and 5 bases, with 15 bases remaining between them. CDR3 size: 15 residues. Method: immunoSEQ multiplex PCR; TCRdb's copy keeps in-frame clones and lacks some. The sample lists about 42,000 clones; 80% to 85% were seen once. V usage is TRBV10-2 and J usage is TRBJ2-1; TRBD2 might be the D (6 bases). The source material was CD4+ T cells from peripheral blood mononuclear cells, sampled before pregnancy. This receptor was obtained from a female donor with multiple sclerosis, enrolled in a pregnancy study. CDR3 sequence reads: CASSAPGSIHNEQFF. CDR3 nucleotides: TGCGCCAGCAGTGCGCCCGGGAGTATTCACAATGAGCAGTTCTTC.